This TCR beta chain was observed in a study of blood T cell repertoires in COVID-19. This clone was seen only a few times. Other nucleotide sequences in the sample specify the same CDR3. Profiling relied on immunoSEQ multiplex PCR, and the TCRdb table lists in-frame clones only, not all of them. This table holds about 130,000 clones, approximately 85% found once. Germline CDR1 SGHRS, CDR2 YFSETQ. The CDR3 sequence is 15 residues long. Losses at the gene ends were 4 bases for V and 8 bases for J; bases not matched to a gene: 5. Seattle patients were enrolled during active infection and followed longitudinally.

The sequence was collected from an elderly woman with COVID-19, enrolled during active disease. The sequencing sample was made of peripheral blood. The chain recombines TRBV5-1 with TRBJ2-1, with 14 bases that match TRBD2. The CDR3 region is CASSPGLAGGDEQFF. CDR3 DNA sequence: TGCGCCAGCAGCCCCGGACTAGCGGGAGGCGATGAGCAGTTCTTC.